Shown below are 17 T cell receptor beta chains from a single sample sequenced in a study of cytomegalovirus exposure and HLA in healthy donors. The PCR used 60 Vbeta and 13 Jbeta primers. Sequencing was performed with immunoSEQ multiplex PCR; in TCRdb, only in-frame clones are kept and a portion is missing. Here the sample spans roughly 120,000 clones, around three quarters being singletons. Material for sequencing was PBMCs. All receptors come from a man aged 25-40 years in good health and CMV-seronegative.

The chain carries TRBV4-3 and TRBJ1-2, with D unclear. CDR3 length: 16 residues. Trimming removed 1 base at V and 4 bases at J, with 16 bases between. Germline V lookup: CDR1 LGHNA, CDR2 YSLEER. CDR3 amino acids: CASSQGISGRPYGYTF. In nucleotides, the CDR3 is TGCGCCAGCAGCCAAGGAATATCTGGCCGTCCCTATGGCTACACCTTC.

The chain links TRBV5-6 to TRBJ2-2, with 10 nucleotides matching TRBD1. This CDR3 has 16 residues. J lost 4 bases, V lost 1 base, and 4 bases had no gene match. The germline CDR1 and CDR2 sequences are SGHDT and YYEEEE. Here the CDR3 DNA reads TGTGCCAGCAGCTTGTTACGGACAGGGGGCACCGGGGAGCTGTTTTTT. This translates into CASSLLRTGGTGELFF.

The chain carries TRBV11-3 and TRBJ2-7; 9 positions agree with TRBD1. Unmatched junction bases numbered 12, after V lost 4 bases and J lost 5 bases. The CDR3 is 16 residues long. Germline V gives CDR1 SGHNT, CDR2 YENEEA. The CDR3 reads CASSSYSGTGRDEQYF. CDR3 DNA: TGTGCCAGCAGCTCCTATTCCGGGACAGGGAGGGACGAGCAGTACTTC.

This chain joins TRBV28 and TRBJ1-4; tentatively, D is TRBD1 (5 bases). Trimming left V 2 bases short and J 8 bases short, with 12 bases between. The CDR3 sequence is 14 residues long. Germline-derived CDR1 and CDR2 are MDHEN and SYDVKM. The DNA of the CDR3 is TGTGCCAGCAGTTTAGCCCAGGGTTACGAAAAACTGTTTTTT. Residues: CASSLAQGYEKLFF.

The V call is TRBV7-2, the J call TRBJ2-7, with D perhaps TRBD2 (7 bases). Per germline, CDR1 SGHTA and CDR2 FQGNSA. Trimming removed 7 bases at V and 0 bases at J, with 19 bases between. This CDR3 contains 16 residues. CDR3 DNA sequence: TGTGCCAGCAACCCGGGGGGCACAGCTTACTCCTACGAGCAGTACTTC. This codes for CASNPGGTAYSYEQYF.

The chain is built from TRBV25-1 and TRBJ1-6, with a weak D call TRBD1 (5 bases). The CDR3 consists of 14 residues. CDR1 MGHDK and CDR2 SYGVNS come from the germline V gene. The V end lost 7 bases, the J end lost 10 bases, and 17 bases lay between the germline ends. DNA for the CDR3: TGTGCCAGCAATTGGGGGGGTGCCGGCTCACCCCTCCACTTT. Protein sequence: CASNWGGAGSPLHF. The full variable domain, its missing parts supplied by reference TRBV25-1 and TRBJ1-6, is EADIYQTPRYLVIGTGKKITLECSQTMGHDKMYWYQQDPGMELHLIHYSYGVNSTEKGDLSSESTVSRIRTEHFPLTLESARPSHTSQYLCASNWGGAGSPLHFGNGTRLTVT.

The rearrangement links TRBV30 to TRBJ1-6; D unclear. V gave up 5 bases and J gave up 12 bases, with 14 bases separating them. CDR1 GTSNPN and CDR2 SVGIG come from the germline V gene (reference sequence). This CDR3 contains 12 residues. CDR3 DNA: TGTGCCTGGTGCCCCGGCGGAGGACCCCTCCACTTT. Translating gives CAWCPGGGPLHF.

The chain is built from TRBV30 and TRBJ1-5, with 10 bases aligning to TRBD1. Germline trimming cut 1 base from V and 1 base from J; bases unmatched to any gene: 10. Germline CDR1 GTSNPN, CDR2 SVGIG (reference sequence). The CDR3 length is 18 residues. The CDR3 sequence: CAWSDPGQGLRSNQPQHF. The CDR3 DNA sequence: TGTGCCTGGAGTGACCCGGGACAGGGGCTCCGAAGCAATCAGCCCCAGCATTTT.

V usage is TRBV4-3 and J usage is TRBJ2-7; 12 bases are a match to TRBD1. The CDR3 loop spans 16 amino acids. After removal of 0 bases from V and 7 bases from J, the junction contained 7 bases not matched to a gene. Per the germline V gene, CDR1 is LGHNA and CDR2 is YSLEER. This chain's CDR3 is CASSQDWGQGADEQYF. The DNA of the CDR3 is TGCGCCAGCAGCCAAGATTGGGGACAGGGGGCGGATGAGCAGTACTTC.

The CDR3 DNA follows: TGTGCCTGGAAGCCCAAGGGGCGCGTCGACACCGGGGAGCTGTTTTTT. Translating it yields CAWKPKGRVDTGELFF. V usage is TRBV30 and J usage is TRBJ2-2; tentative D call: TRBD1 (5 bases). Looked up from germline, CDR1 is GTSNPN and CDR2 is SVGIG (reference sequence). V was pared by 4 bases and J by 3 bases, with 18 bases between. The CDR3 runs to 16 residues. Variable domain in full (rest from reference TRBV30 and TRBJ2-2): SQTIHQWPATLVQPVGSPLSLECTVEGTSNPNLYWYRQAAGRGLQLLFYSVGIGQISSEVPQNLSASRPQDRQFILSSKKLLLSDSGFYLCAWKPKGRVDTGELFFGEGSRLTVL.

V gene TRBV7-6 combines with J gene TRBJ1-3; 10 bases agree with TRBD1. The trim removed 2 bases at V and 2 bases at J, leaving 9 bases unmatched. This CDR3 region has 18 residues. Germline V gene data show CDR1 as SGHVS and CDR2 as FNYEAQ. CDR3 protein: CASSLLPGQGWAGNTIYF. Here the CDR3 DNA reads TGTGCCAGCAGCTTACTTCCGGGACAGGGGTGGGCTGGAAACACCATATATTTT. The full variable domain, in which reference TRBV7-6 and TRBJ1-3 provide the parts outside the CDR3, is GAGVSQSPRYKVTKRGQDVALRCDPISGHVSLYWYRQALGQGPEFLTYFNYEAQQDKSGLPNDRFSAERPEGSISTLTIQRTEQRDSAMYRCASSLLPGQGWAGNTIYFGEGSWLTVV.

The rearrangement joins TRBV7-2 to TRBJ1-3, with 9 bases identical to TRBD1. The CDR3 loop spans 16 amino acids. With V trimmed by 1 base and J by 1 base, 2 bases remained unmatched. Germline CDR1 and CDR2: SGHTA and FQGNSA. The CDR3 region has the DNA TGTGCCAGCAGCTTAGTTGGACAGGGGTCTGGAAACACCATATATTTT. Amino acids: CASSLVGQGSGNTIYF.

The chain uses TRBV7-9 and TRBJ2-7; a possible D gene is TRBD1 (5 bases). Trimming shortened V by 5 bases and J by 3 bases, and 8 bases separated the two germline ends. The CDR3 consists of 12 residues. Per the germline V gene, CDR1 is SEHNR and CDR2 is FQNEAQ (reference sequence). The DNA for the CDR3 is TGTGCCAGCAGCCGACAGAACTACGAGCAGTACTTC. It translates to CASSRQNYEQYF.

CDR3 coding DNA: TGTGCCATCAGTGAGTCGATTGGGGGCGCGCACTATGGCTACACCTTC. It yields the protein CAISESIGGAHYGYTF. This chain uses TRBV10-3 with TRBJ1-2, with TRBD1 as a possible D gene (6 bases). There are 16 residues in the CDR3. The V and J ends lost 0 bases and 3 bases respectively, with 14 bases between them. Germline assignment: CDR1 ENHRY and CDR2 SYGVKD.

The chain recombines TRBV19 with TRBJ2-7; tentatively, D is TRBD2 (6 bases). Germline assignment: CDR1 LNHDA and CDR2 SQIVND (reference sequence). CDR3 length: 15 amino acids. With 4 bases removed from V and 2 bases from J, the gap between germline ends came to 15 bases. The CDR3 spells CASSKSQLAPYEQYF. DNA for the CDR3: TGTGCCAGTAGTAAAAGTCAACTAGCCCCCTACGAGCAGTACTTC. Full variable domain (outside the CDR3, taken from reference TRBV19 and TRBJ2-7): DGGITQSPKYLFRKEGQNVTLSCEQNLNHDAMYWYRQDPGQGLRLIYYSQIVNDFQKGDIAEGYSVSREKKESFPLTVTSAQKNPTAFYLCASSKSQLAPYEQYFGPGTRLTVT.

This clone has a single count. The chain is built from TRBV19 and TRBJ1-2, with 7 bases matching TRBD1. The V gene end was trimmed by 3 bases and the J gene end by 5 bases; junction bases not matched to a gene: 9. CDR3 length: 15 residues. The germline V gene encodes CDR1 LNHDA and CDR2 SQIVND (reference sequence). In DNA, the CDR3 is TGTGCCAGTAGTATTAGCAGCCGGACAGGTTATGGCTACACCTTC. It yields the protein CASSISSRTGYGYTF.

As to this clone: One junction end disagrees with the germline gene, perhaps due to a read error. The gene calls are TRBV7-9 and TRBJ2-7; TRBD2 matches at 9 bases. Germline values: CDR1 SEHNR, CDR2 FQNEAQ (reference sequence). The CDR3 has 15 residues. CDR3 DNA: TGTTCCAGCAGCTTACCGGGTCTAGCGGGAAACGAGCAGTACTTC. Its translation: CSSSLPGLAGNEQYF.